This entry features one T cell receptor (beta chain) sequence. The antigen remains undetermined. The data stem from a study of beta chain features in type 1 diabetes. Notes on the study in general: VDJ junctions in type 1 diabetes patients carried more deletions and fewer insertions.

One heparinised blood draw averaging about 120 mL was given by each donor. The V segment lost 1 base and the J segment 3 bases; nucleotides outside the gene matches: 6. Germline CDR1 and CDR2: SGHAT and FQNNGV. The length of the CDR3 is 16 residues. Isolated RNA was reverse transcribed in full, so expressed TCRB transcripts were sequenced. The repertoire was sequenced with immunoSEQ multiplex PCR; TCRdb's copy has only in-frame clones and lacks some. The table lists 900,000 or so clones, roughly 15% of them singletons. This chain joins TRBV11-2 and TRBJ2-3; 8 bases line up with TRBD2. This TCR came from a woman aged 18-29 years in good health. The sequencing sample was made of naive CD4+ T cells from blood. CDR3 nucleotides: TGTGCCAGCAGCTTAGTGCGCGGGAGGTTTACAGATACGCAGTATTTT. This translates into CASSLVRGRFTDTQYF.